This T cell receptor (beta chain) was found in a study of blood T cell repertoires in COVID-19. Assay: immunoSEQ multiplex PCR; the TCRdb copy retains only in-frame clones and omits some. The sample lists roughly 300,000 clones; about 86% were seen once. This CDR3 is built from 13 residues. V was clipped by 2 bases and J by 2 bases, with 7 bases between them. The germline V gene encodes CDR1 SGHKS and CDR2 YYEKEE (reference sequence). What was sequenced was peripheral blood. This clonotype originated in a woman aged 50 to 60 with acute or convalescent COVID-19. The J gene is TRBJ2-5, the V gene TRBV5-5; maybe TRBD1 (6 bases). The CDR3 DNA sequence: TGTGCCAGCAGCTTACAGGGACAAGAGACCCAGTACTTC. It yields the protein CASSLQGQETQYF.